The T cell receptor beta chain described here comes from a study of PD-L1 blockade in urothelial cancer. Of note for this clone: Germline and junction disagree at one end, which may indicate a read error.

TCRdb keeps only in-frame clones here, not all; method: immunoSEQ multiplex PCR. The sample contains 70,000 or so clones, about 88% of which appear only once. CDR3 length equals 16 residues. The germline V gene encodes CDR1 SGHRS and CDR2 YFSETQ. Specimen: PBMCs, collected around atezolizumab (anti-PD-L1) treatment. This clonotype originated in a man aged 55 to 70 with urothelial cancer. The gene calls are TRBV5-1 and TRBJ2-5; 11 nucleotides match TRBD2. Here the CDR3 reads CATSGGGLAGGETQYF. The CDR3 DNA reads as TGCGCCACCAGCGGGGGAGGACTAGCGGGTGGAGAGACCCAGTACTTC.